This T cell receptor (beta chain) derives from a study of T-cell memory formation after mild COVID-19. Only a few counts were recorded for this clonotype. What it recognizes is unknown. TCRdb itself ran the 5' RACE reads through MiXCR, one entry per CDR3 protein. The repertoire holds roughly 240,000 distinct CDR3 sequences, with around 15% as singletons. Broader study findings: Chiefly within CM and EM were the contracting CD4+ clones; CD8+ ones were within EMRA.

V dropped 6 bases and J dropped 4 bases, with 12 bases sitting between them. The germline V gene has CDR1 SEHNR and CDR2 FQNEAQ (reference sequence). The CDR3 sequence is 13 residues long. The chain combines TRBV7-9 with TRBJ1-1; TRBD1 might be the D (5 bases). The sequenced sample was PBMCs or a T cell subset sorted from them (not recorded which). The sequence derives from a man younger than 35 who had mild COVID-19 (a few samples of this study predate the infection). Cell type and time point are not known. The CDR3 here is CASSIGVGTEAFF. The CDR3 coding sequence is TGTGCCAGCAGTATAGGGGTGGGCACTGAAGCTTTCTTT.